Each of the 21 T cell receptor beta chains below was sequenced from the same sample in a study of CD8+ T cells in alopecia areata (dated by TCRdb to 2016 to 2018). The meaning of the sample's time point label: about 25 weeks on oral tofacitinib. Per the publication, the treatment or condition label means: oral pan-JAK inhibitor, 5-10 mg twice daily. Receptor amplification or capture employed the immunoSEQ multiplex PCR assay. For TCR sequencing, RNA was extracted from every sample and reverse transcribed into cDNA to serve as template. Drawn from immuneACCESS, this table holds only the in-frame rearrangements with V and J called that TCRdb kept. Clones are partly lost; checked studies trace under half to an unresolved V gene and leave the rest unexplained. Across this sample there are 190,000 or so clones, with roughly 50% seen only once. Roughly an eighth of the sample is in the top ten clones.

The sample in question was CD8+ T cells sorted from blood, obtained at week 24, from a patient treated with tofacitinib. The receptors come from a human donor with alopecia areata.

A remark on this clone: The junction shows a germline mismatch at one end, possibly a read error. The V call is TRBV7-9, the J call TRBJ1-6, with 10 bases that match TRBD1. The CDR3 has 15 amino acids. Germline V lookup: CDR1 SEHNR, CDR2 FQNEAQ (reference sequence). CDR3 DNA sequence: TGTGCCAGCAGCCTAGCGGGACAGGGGTACTCACCCCTCCACTTT. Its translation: CASSLAGQGYSPLHF.

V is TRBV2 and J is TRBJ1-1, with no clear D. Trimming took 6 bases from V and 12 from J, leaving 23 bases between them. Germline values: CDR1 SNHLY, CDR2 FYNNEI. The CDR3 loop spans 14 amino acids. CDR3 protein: CASSPIEGRMETFF. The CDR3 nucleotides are TGTGCCAGCAGCCCCATTGAGGGCAGAATGGAAACTTTCTTT. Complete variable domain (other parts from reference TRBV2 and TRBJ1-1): EPEVTQTPSHQVTQMGQEVILRCVPISNHLYFYWYRQILGQKVEFLVSFYNNEISEKSEIFDDQFSVERPDGSNFTLKIRSTKLEDSAMYFCASSPIEGRMETFFGQGTRLTVV.

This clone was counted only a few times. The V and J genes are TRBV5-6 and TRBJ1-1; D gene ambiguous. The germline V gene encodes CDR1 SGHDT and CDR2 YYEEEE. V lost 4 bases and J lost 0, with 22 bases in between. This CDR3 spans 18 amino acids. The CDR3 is CASSPLRRGVGMNTEAFF. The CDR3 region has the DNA TGTGCCAGCAGCCCCCTGCGGCGTGGGGTAGGCATGAACACTGAAGCTTTCTTT.

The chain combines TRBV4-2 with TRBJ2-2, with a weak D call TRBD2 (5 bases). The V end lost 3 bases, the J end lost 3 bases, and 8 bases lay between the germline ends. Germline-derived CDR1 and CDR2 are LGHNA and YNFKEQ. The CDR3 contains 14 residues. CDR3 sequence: CASSQSDYTGELFF. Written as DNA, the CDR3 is TGTGCCAGCAGCCAGTCGGACTACACCGGGGAGCTGTTTTTT.

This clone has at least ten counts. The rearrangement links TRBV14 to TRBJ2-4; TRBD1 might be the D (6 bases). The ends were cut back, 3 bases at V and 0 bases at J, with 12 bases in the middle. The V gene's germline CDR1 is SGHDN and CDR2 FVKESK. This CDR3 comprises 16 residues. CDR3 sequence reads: CASSQTTGLAKNIQYF. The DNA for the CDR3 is TGTGCCAGCAGCCAGACGACAGGTCTAGCCAAAAACATTCAGTACTTC.

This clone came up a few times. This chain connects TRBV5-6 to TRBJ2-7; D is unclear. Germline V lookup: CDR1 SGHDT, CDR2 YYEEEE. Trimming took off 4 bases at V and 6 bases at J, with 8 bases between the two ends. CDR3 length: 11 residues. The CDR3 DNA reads TGTGCCAGCAGCATTGGCCGCGAGCAGTACTTC. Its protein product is CASSIGREQYF. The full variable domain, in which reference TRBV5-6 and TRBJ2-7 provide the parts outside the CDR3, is DAGVTQSPTHLIKTRGQQVTLRCSPKSGHDTVSWYQQALGQGPQFIFQYYEEEERQRGNFPDRFSGHQFPNYSSELNVNALLLGDSALYLCASSIGREQYFGPGTRLTVT.

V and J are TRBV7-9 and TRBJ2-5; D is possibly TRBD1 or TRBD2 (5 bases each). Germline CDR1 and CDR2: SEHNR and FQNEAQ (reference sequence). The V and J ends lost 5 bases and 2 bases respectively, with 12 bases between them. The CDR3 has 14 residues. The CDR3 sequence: CASSLSGAQETQYF. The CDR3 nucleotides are TGTGCCAGCAGCCTTTCCGGGGCTCAAGAGACCCAGTACTTC. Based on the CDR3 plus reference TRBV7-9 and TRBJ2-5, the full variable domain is DTGVSQNPRHKITKRGQNVTFRCDPISEHNRLYWYRQTLGQGPEFLTYFQNEAQLEKSRLLSDRFSAERPKGSFSTLEIQRTEQGDSAMYLCASSLSGAQETQYFGPGTRLLVL.

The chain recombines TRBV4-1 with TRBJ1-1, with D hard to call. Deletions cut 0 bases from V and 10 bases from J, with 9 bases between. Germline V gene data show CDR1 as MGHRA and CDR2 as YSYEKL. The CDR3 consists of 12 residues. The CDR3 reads CASSQEGWTAFF. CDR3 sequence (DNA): TGCGCCAGCAGCCAAGAGGGGTGGACAGCTTTCTTT.

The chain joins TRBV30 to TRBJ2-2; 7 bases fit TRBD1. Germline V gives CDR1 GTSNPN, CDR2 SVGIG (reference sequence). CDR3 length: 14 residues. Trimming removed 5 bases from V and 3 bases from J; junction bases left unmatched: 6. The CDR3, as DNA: TGTGCCTGGGAGACAGGGACCTACACCGGGGAGCTGTTTTTT. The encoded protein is CAWETGTYTGELFF.

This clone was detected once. The CDR3 DNA sequence: TGTGCCAGCAGTTTGTGGCTGCCGACAGGGGGCACTGAAGCTTTCTTT. This translates into CASSLWLPTGGTEAFF. The chain combines TRBV28 with TRBJ1-1, with TRBD1 matching 9 bases. CDR1 and CDR2 from the germline V gene are MDHEN and SYDVKM. This CDR3 has 16 residues. Trimming cost V 3 bases and J 4 bases; bases outside gene matches: 9.

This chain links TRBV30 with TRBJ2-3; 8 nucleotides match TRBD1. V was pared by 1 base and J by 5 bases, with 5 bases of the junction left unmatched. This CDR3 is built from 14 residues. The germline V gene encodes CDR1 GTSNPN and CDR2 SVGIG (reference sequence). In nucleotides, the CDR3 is TGTGCCTGGAGTGGGGGACAGGTAATAGATACGCAGTATTTT. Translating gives CAWSGGQVIDTQYF.

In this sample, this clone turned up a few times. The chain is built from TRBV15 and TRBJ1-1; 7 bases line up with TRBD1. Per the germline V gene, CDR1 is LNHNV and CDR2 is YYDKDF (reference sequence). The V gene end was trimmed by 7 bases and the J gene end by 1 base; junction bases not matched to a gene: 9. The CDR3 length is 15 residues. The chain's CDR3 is CATMRGGQTNTEAFF. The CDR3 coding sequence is TGTGCCACCATGAGGGGGGGACAGACGAACACTGAAGCTTTCTTT.

CDR3 protein: CASSLSSPNQPQHF. CDR3 DNA sequence: TGTGCCAGCAGCTTGTCCAGCCCAAATCAGCCCCAGCATTTT. The chain carries TRBV5-6 and TRBJ1-5; the D is unclear. Germline V gene data show CDR1 as SGHDT and CDR2 as YYEEEE. The CDR3 runs 14 residues. Trimming took off 1 base at V and 4 bases at J, with 9 bases between the two ends. The variable domain in full, with the rest retrieved from reference TRBV5-6 and TRBJ1-5, is DAGVTQSPTHLIKTRGQQVTLRCSPKSGHDTVSWYQQALGQGPQFIFQYYEEEERQRGNFPDRFSGHQFPNYSSELNVNALLLGDSALYLCASSLSSPNQPQHFGDGTRLSIL.

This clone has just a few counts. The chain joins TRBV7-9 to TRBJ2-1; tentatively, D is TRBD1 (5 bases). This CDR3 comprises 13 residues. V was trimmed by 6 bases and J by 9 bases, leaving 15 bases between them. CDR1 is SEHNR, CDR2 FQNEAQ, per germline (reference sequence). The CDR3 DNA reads TGTGCCAGCAGATTAAGGGGCGACGGTGAGCAGTTCTTC. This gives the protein CASRLRGDGEQFF.

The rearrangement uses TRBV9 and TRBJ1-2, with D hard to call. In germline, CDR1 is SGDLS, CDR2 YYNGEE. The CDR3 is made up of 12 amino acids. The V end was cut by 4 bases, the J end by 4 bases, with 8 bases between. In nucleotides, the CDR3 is TGTGCCAGCAGCACCAGGCTCTATGGCTACACCTTC. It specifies CASSTRLYGYTF.

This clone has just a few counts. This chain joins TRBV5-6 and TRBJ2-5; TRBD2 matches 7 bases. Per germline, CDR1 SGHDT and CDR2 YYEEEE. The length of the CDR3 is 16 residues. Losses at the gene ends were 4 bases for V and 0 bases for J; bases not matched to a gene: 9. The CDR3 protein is CASSPAGEEYQETQYF. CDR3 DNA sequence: TGTGCCAGCAGCCCGGCGGGGGAAGAGTACCAAGAGACCCAGTACTTC.

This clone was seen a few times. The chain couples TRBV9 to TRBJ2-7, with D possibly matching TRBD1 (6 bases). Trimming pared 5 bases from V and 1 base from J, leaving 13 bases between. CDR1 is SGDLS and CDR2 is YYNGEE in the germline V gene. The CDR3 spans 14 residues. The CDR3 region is CASSNRDTSYEQYF. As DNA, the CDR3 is TGTGCCAGCAGTAACCGGGACACTTCCTACGAGCAGTACTTC.

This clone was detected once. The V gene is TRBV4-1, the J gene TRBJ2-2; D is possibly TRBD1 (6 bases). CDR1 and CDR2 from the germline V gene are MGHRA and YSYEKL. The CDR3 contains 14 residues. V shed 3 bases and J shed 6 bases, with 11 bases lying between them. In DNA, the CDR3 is TGCGCCAGCAGCCAGGGGGCGGTCGCCGGGGAGCTGTTTTTT. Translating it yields CASSQGAVAGELFF.

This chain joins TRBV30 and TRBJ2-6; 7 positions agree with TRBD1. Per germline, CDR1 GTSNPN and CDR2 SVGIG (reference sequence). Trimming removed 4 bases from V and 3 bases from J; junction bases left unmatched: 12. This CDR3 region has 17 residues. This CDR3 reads CAWTSGQWVFGANVLTF. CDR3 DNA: TGTGCCTGGACCTCGGGACAGTGGGTTTTTGGGGCCAACGTCCTGACTTTC.

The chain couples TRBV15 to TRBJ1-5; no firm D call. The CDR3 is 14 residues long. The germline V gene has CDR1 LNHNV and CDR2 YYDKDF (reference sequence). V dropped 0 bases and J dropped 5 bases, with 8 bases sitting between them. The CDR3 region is CATSRDRTDQPQHF. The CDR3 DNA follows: TGTGCCACCAGCAGAGATCGGACGGATCAGCCCCAGCATTTT.

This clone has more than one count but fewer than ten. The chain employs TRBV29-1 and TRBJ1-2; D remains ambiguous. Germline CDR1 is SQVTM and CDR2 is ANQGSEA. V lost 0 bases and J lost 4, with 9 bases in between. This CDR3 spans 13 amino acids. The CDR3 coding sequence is TGCAGCGTTGAAGACGCCGGCTCCTATGGCTACACCTTC. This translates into CSVEDAGSYGYTF.